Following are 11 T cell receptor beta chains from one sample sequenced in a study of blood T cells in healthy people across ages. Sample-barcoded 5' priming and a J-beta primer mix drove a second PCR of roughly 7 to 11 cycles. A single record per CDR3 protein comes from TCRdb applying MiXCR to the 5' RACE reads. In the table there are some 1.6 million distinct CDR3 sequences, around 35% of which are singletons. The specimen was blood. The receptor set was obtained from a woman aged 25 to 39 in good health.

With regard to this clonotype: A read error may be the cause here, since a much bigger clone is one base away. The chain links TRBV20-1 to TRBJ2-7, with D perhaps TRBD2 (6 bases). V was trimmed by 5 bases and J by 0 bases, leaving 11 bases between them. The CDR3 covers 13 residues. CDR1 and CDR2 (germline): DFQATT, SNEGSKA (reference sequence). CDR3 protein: CSAGGRNSYEQYF. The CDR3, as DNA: TGCAGTGCTGGAGGGCGAAACTCCTACGAGCAGTACTTC.

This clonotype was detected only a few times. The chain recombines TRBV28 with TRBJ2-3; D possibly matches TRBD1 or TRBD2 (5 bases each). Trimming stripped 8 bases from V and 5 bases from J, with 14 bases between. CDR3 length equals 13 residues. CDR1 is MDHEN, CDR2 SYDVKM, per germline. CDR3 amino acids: CASQLVGEDTQYF. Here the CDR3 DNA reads TGTGCCAGCCAACTAGTGGGGGAAGATACGCAGTATTTT.

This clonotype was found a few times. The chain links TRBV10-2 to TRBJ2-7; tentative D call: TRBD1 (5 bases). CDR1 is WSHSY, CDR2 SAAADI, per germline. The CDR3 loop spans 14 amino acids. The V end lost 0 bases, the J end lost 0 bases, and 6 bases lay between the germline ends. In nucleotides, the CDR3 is TGCGCCAGCAGTGAGTCTCAGGGCTCCTACGAGCAGTACTTC. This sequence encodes CASSESQGSYEQYF.

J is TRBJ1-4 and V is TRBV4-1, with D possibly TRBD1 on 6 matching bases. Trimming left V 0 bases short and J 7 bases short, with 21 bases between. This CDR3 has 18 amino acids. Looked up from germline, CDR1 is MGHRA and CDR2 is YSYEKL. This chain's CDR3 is CASSQDGKRQAFGEKLFF. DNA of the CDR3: TGCGCCAGCAGCCAAGATGGTAAGAGACAGGCGTTTGGTGAAAAACTGTTTTTT.

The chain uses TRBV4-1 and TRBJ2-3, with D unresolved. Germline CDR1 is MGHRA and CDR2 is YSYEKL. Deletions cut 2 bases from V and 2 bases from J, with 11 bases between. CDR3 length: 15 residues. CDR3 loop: CASSQKAIFTDTQYF. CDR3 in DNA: TGCGCCAGCAGCCAAAAGGCTATCTTCACAGATACGCAGTATTTT.

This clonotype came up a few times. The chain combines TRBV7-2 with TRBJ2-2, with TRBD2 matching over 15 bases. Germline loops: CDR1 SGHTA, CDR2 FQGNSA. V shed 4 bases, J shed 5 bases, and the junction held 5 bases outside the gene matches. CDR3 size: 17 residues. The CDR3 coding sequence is TGTGCCAGCAGCTGGCCGGGACTAGCGGGGGGAACCGGGGAGCTGTTTTTT. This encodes CASSWPGLAGGTGELFF.

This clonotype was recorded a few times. The CDR3 bases are TGCGCCAGCAGCCAAGAGTATAGCGGGAGGTACAATGAGCAGTTCTTC. It codes for CASSQEYSGRYNEQFF. The chain uses TRBV4-1 and TRBJ2-1, with 10 bases identical to TRBD2. Germline V gene sequence: CDR1 MGHRA, CDR2 YSYEKL. J was trimmed by 4 bases and V by 0 bases; bases with no gene match: 3. This CDR3 is 16 amino acids long.

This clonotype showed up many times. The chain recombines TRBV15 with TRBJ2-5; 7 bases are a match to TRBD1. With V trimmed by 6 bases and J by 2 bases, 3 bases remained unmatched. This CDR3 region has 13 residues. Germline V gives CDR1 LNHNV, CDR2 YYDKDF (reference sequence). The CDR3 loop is CATRGDRQETQYF. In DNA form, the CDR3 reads TGTGCCACCAGAGGGGACAGACAAGAGACCCAGTACTTC.

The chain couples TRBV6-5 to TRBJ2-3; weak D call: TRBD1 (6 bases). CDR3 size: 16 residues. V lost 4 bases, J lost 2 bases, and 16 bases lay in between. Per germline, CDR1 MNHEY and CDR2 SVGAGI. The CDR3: CASSFSQGIDTDTQYF. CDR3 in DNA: TGTGCCAGCAGTTTCTCTCAGGGGATCGACACAGATACGCAGTATTTT.

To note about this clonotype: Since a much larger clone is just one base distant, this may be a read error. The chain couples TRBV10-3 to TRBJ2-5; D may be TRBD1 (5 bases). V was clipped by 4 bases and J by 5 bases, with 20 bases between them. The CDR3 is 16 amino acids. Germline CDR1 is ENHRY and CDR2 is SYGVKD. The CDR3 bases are TGTGCCATCAGTGCCGCTGGCAGGGCCGCAGGGGAGACCCAGTACTTC. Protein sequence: CAISAAGRAAGETQYF.

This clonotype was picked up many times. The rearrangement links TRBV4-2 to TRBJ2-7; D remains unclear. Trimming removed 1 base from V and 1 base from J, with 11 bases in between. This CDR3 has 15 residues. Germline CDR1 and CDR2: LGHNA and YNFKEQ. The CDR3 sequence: CASSQVGLDSYEQYF. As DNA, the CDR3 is TGTGCCAGCAGCCAAGTGGGCCTAGATTCCTACGAGCAGTACTTC.